The T cell receptor (beta chain) under discussion was sequenced for a study of T cell repertoires in cytomegalovirus infection. Study context: CMV epitopes in the study were HLA-C-restricted (recently identified) and HLA-B-restricted (well studied). CMV infection and matching HLA type were both indicated by public TCR beta signatures.

TCRdb re-analysed the reads in MiXCR, keeping a single row per CDR3 protein. The sample consists of around 430,000 distinct CDR3 sequences, about 39% of them appearing once. On this clonotype: Its antigen is not identified.

The CDR3 has 14 residues. The germline V and J ends were trimmed by 2 bases and 4 bases, with 10 bases remaining between them. This specimen was cultured PBMCs, taken from culture after CMV antigen stimulation. The origin of this receptor is a human donor in good health (CMV status not recorded). Some clones in this sample may be carry-over from other donors' samples. J is TRBJ2-3 and V is TRBV12-3 or TRBV12-4; weak D call: TRBD2 (5 bases). CDR3 nucleotide sequence: TGTGCCAGCAGTTTACTCTGGGGAGCAGATACGCAGTATTTT. It codes for CASSLLWGADTQYF.